The 23 T cell receptor beta chains below all came from one sample that was sequenced in a study of shared clonotypes between healthy human individuals. Clones were read by immunoSEQ multiplex PCR, and TCRdb kept only the in-frame ones, dropping some. The sample yields around 940,000 clones, approximately 76% seen once. The specimen sequenced was memory CD4+ T cells sorted from blood. Described subset: CD45RA-negative fraction. The receptor set was obtained from a man between 18 and 29 years old in good health.

The chain carries TRBV6-1 and TRBJ2-7; 7 bases map to TRBD1. The CDR3 length is 13 residues. CDR1 is MNHNS, CDR2 SASEGT, per germline. V trimming: 4 bases; J trimming: 2 bases; junction bases outside the gene matches: 2. The CDR3 sequence: CASSGDSPYEQYF. The CDR3 DNA sequence: TGTGCCAGCAGTGGGGACAGCCCCTACGAGCAGTACTTC.

This clone was counted between two and nine times. The V call is TRBV6-6, the J call TRBJ2-2, with 7 bases aligning to TRBD1. Germline lookup yields CDR1 MNHNY and CDR2 SVGAGI (reference sequence). V lost 0 bases, J lost 5 bases, and 6 bases stayed unmatched. This CDR3 spans 16 amino acids. The CDR3 region is CASSYSEGGRTGELFF. In DNA form, the CDR3 reads TGTGCCAGCAGTTACTCAGAAGGGGGCCGTACCGGGGAGCTGTTTTTT.

V gene TRBV10-2 combines with J gene TRBJ2-5; possibly TRBD2 for D (6 bases). CDR3 length: 13 residues. Germline V gene sequence: CDR1 WSHSY, CDR2 SAAADI. V lost 6 bases to trimming and J lost 2 bases, with 10 bases between them. Written as DNA, the CDR3 is TGCGCCAGCAGGGGGGGACTGCAAGAGACCCAGTACTTC. As protein: CASRGGLQETQYF.

This clone turned up a few times. This rearrangement joins TRBV6-6 to TRBJ1-1; D call uncertain. The length of the CDR3 is 13 residues. Trimming took 6 bases from V and 4 from J, leaving 12 bases between them. Germline V lookup: CDR1 MNHNY, CDR2 SVGAGI (reference sequence). The CDR3 reads CASSTTGSTEAFF. The CDR3 DNA reads TGTGCCAGCAGCACAACCGGGAGCACTGAAGCTTTCTTT.

V gene TRBV5-6 combines with J gene TRBJ2-1; D possibly uses TRBD1 or TRBD2 (5 bases each). CDR3 length equals 15 residues. Germline V gives CDR1 SGHDT, CDR2 YYEEEE. Trimming pared 5 bases from V and 1 base from J, leaving 13 bases between. In DNA form, the CDR3 reads TGTGCCAGCAGGTGGGGGATTGGGTCCTACAATGAGCAGTTCTTC. It yields the protein CASRWGIGSYNEQFF.

This rearrangement joins TRBV19 to TRBJ2-3, with a weak D call TRBD2 (5 bases). The CDR3 is made up of 14 amino acids. V lost 6 bases and J lost 6, with 16 bases in between. The germline gives CDR1 LNHDA, CDR2 SQIVND (reference sequence). The CDR3 region is CASRAHFGEDTQYF. Written as DNA, the CDR3 is TGTGCCAGTAGAGCCCATTTTGGGGAGGATACGCAGTATTTT.

This clone was counted a few times. This chain connects TRBV4-2 to TRBJ2-7, with D perhaps TRBD2 (6 bases). The CDR3 totals 18 residues. The V end lost 0 bases, the J end lost 3 bases, and 21 bases lay between the germline ends. Looked up from germline, CDR1 is LGHNA and CDR2 is YNFKEQ. The CDR3 is CASSQELPGGSLLYEQYF. CDR3 coding DNA: TGTGCCAGCAGCCAAGAACTACCCGGAGGGAGCCTCCTCTACGAGCAGTACTTC.

This clone appeared a single time. The V call is TRBV9, the J call TRBJ2-7; TRBD1 is a possible D gene (6 bases). CDR1 and CDR2 (germline): SGDLS, YYNGEE. The CDR3 consists of 14 residues. Trimming pared 7 bases from V and 2 bases from J, leaving 16 bases between. The CDR3 region has the DNA TGTGCCAGCGGAGCCGGGGCAGGGGCCTACGAGCAGTACTTC. The encoded protein is CASGAGAGAYEQYF.

This chain links TRBV5-1 with TRBJ1-2, with unresolved D. Trimming removed 1 base at V and 0 bases at J, with 10 bases between. CDR1 SGHRS and CDR2 YFSETQ come from the germline V gene. The CDR3 totals 15 residues. CDR3 region: CASSLNPDPNYGYTF. The CDR3 region has the DNA TGCGCCAGCAGCTTGAACCCGGACCCTAACTATGGCTACACCTTC.

The chain carries TRBV2 and TRBJ2-7, with TRBD2 matching 10 bases. CDR1 is SNHLY and CDR2 is FYNNEI in the germline V gene. The CDR3 covers 19 residues. Trimming removed 2 bases from V and 7 bases from J; junction bases left unmatched: 20. As DNA, the CDR3 is TGTGCCAGCAGTGAATGGAGGGGGAAGAGCGGGAGGGCCTTATTGGAGCAGTACTTC. Protein product: CASSEWRGKSGRALLEQYF. The variable domain in full, completed from reference TRBV2 and TRBJ2-7, reads EPEVTQTPSHQVTQMGQEVILRCVPISNHLYFYWYRQILGQKVEFLVSFYNNEISEKSEIFDDQFSVERPDGSNFTLKIRSTKLEDSAMYFCASSEWRGKSGRALLEQYFGPGTRLTVT.

This chain uses TRBV7-2 with TRBJ2-1, with 12 bases matching TRBD2. With 1 base clipped from V and 6 bases from J, the junction kept 4 bases outside the gene matches. CDR3 length: 16 amino acids. Germline values: CDR1 SGHTA, CDR2 FQGNSA. The CDR3 DNA reads TGTGCCAGCAGCTTAGACGCTAGCGGGGGGGGCAATGAGCAGTTCTTC. The encoded protein is CASSLDASGGGNEQFF.

DNA for the CDR3: TGTGCCATCAGTGGGGGAGGGTCTACCGGGGAGCTGTTTTTT. As protein: CAISGGGSTGELFF. The chain combines TRBV10-3 with TRBJ2-2; 7 bases fit TRBD2. CDR1 and CDR2 (germline): ENHRY, SYGVKD. The CDR3 has 14 residues. Trimming cost V 4 bases and J 5 bases; bases outside gene matches: 4.

The CDR3 DNA reads as TGTGCCAGCAGCTTGGGACAGATGAACACTGAAGCTTTCTTT. This gives the protein CASSLGQMNTEAFF. The chain combines TRBV5-6 with TRBJ1-1; tentatively, D is TRBD1 (5 bases). The V end was cut by 0 bases, the J end by 0 bases, with 6 bases between. Germline V lookup: CDR1 SGHDT, CDR2 YYEEEE. CDR3 length: 14 amino acids.

This clone was counted a few times. The chain carries TRBV6-6 and TRBJ1-1, with D perhaps TRBD1 (5 bases). The CDR3 runs to 13 residues. Trimming stripped 0 bases from V and 9 bases from J, with 11 bases between. Germline CDR1 MNHNY, CDR2 SVGAGI (reference sequence). The CDR3 spells CASSYSKQGKAFF. The CDR3 DNA sequence: TGTGCCAGCAGTTACTCGAAGCAGGGTAAAGCTTTCTTT.

This clone was seen more than once but under ten times. The CDR3 loop reads CASSELNEQFF. The CDR3 DNA reads as TGTGCCAGCAGTGAGCTCAATGAGCAGTTCTTC. This chain connects TRBV2 to TRBJ2-1; D ambiguous. The CDR3 covers 11 residues. Trimming took 3 bases from V and 6 from J, leaving 3 bases between them. Per germline, CDR1 SNHLY and CDR2 FYNNEI.

The chain combines TRBV19 with TRBJ1-4, with D hard to call. The germline gives CDR1 LNHDA, CDR2 SQIVND (reference sequence). The CDR3 covers 14 residues. Trimming removed 9 bases from V and 1 base from J, with 12 bases in between. In DNA, the CDR3 is TGTGCCAGACCGTCGGGCGGAACTAATGAAAAACTGTTTTTT. It yields the protein CARPSGGTNEKLFF. The full variable domain, rest sourced from reference TRBV19 and TRBJ1-4, is DGGITQSPKYLFRKEGQNVTLSCEQNLNHDAMYWYRQDPGQGLRLIYYSQIVNDFQKGDIAEGYSVSREKKESFPLTVTSAQKNPTAFYLCARPSGGTNEKLFFGSGTQLSVL.

The rearrangement joins TRBV18 to TRBJ1-2; no firm D call. Trimming removed 2 bases at V and 4 bases at J, with 11 bases between. This CDR3 has 14 residues. Germline loops: CDR1 KGHSH, CDR2 LQKENI. Written as DNA, the CDR3 is TGTGCCAGCTCACCATCAACCGATTCCTATGGCTACACCTTC. Residues: CASSPSTDSYGYTF. The full variable domain, rest sourced from reference TRBV18 and TRBJ1-2, is NAGVMQNPRHLVRRRGQEARLRCSPMKGHSHVYWYRQLPEEGLKFMVYLQKENIIDESGMPKERFSAEFPKEGPSILRIQQVVRGDSAAYFCASSPSTDSYGYTFGSGTRLTVV.

This clone showed up just a few times. Other nucleotide sequences in the sample specify the same CDR3. This chain links TRBV27 with TRBJ2-2; D remains ambiguous. The CDR3 has 14 amino acids. Trimming cost V 2 bases and J 1 base, with 5 bases left between them. From germline, CDR1 is MNHEY and CDR2 SMNVEV (reference sequence). The CDR3 protein is CASSLSRNTGELFF. Written as DNA, the CDR3 is TGTGCCAGCAGTTTAAGTCGGAACACCGGGGAGCTGTTTTTT.

The rearrangement uses TRBV10-3 and TRBJ1-1, with D possibly being TRBD1 (5 bases). The germline gives CDR1 ENHRY, CDR2 SYGVKD. The length of the CDR3 is 15 residues. Trimming removed 2 bases from V and 13 bases from J, with 23 bases in between. The chain's CDR3 is CAISEGEENRVGVFF. The DNA of the CDR3 is TGTGCCATCAGTGAGGGGGAGGAGAATCGAGTGGGGGTTTTCTTT.

The genes are TRBV10-1 and TRBJ2-1, with 11 nucleotides matching TRBD2. Germline CDR1 and CDR2: WNHNN and SYGVQD (reference sequence). CDR3 size: 16 residues. The trim removed 2 bases at V and 7 bases at J, leaving 7 bases unmatched. The CDR3 loop is CASSETGLADPNEQFF. For the CDR3, the DNA is TGCGCCAGCAGTGAGACGGGACTAGCGGACCCAAATGAGCAGTTCTTC.

The chain combines TRBV27 with TRBJ2-1; no clear D. Germline values: CDR1 MNHEY, CDR2 SMNVEV (reference sequence). V was clipped by 1 base and J by 5 bases, with 12 bases between them. This CDR3 region has 15 residues. The CDR3 DNA sequence: TGTGCCAGCAGTTTATATCGTCTACAACACAATGAGCAGTTCTTC. It specifies CASSLYRLQHNEQFF.

The chain couples TRBV2 to TRBJ2-3, with 7 bases matching TRBD1. V gave up 6 bases and J gave up 6 bases; unmatched junction bases: 12. Germline V gene data show CDR1 as SNHLY and CDR2 as FYNNEI. The length of the CDR3 is 15 residues. The CDR3 loop reads CASRGTAIGEDTQYF. CDR3 sequence (DNA): TGTGCCAGCAGGGGGACAGCCATAGGCGAGGATACGCAGTATTTT.

J is TRBJ2-7 and V is TRBV7-6, with D unclear. The CDR3 totals 12 residues. Germline V lookup: CDR1 SGHVS, CDR2 FNYEAQ. The germline V and J ends were trimmed by 5 bases and 3 bases, with 8 bases remaining between them. CDR3 region: CASSPSVYEQYF. CDR3 nucleotide sequence: TGTGCCAGCAGCCCCTCGGTCTACGAGCAGTACTTC. Drawing the rest from reference TRBV7-6 and TRBJ2-7, the complete variable domain is GAGVSQSPRYKVTKRGQDVALRCDPISGHVSLYWYRQALGQGPEFLTYFNYEAQQDKSGLPNDRFSAERPEGSISTLTIQRTEQRDSAMYRCASSPSVYEQYFGPGTRLTVT.